The 2 T cell receptor beta chains reported below all come from one sample, sequenced in a study of glioma-infiltrating T cells after dendritic cell vaccination. Sample time point: after dendritic cell vaccination, including at tumor progression/relapse. Only in-frame clones appear in the TCRdb table, and some are missing; sequencing was by immunoSEQ multiplex PCR. The data hold about 65,000 clones, with around nine tenths observed a single time. The sequencing used blood, collected after dendritic cell vaccination. The receptors were sampled from a human donor with glioblastoma.

The chain employs TRBV11-2 and TRBJ2-7, with 8 positions matching TRBD1. Germline-derived CDR1 and CDR2 are SGHAT and FQNNGV. The V and J ends lost 5 bases and 2 bases, in that order; junction bases with no gene match: 5. This CDR3 region has 14 residues. The CDR3 is CASSPDRGAYEQYF. Here the CDR3 DNA reads TGTGCCAGCAGCCCCGACAGGGGCGCCTACGAGCAGTACTTC.

This clone was seen a single time. The chain is built from TRBV5-1 and TRBJ2-1; 7 bases match TRBD2. In germline, CDR1 is SGHRS, CDR2 YFSETQ. Unmatched junction bases numbered 9, after V lost 10 bases and J lost 5 bases. The CDR3 is made up of 13 amino acids. The CDR3 region has the DNA TGCGCCTCGGGGCGGGAGATTAACAATGAGCAGTTCTTC. Its translation: CASGREINNEQFF.